This T cell receptor (beta chain) was recorded in a study of T cell repertoires in cytomegalovirus infection. Across the whole study: Selection of CMV epitopes for the study included recently identified HLA-C-restricted and well-studied HLA-B-restricted ones. CMV infection together with matching HLA type was indicated by public TCR beta signatures.

About this clonotype itself: As yet, its antigen is unknown.

Notes on the study in general: People with CMV and the relevant HLA were identified by cumulative public TCR beta family frequency. HLA-C-restricted CMV-specific TCR beta clonotypes were dominant in the ex vivo response.

TCRdb recomputed calls from the reads with MiXCR, one row per CDR3 protein. The sample holds fewer than 130,000 distinct CDR3 sequences, around 40% seen once. The source is a human donor in good health (CMV status not recorded). Some clones in this sample may be carry-over from other donors' samples. Specimen: CD8+ T cells from cultured PBMCs, collected from culture after CMV antigen stimulation.

CDR3 sequence reads: CASTLPAVTDTQYF. CDR3 nucleotides: TGTGCCAGCACTCTCCCGGCGGTTACAGATACGCAGTATTTT. The chain employs TRBV6-8 and TRBJ2-3; no firm D call. Germline assignment: CDR1 MNHGY and CDR2 SAAAGT. Trimming left V 7 bases short and J 3 bases short, with 14 bases between. The CDR3 covers 14 residues.